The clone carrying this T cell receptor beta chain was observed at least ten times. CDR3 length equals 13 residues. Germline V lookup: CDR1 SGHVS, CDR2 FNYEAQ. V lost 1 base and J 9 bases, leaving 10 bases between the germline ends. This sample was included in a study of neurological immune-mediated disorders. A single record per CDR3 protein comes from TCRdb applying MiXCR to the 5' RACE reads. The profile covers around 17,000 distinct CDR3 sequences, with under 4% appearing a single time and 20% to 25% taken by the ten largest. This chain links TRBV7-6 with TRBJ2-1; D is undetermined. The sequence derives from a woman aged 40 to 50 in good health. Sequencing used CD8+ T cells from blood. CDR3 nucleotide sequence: TGTGCCAGCAGCTTAGTGATGGGTGGTGAGCAGTTCTTC. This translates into CASSLVMGGEQFF.